This T cell receptor (beta chain) was recovered during a study of post-analysis software for immune sequencing data. On the study more broadly: The disease courses covered relapsing-remitting, secondary progressive and progressive-relapsing multiple sclerosis.

CDR1 and CDR2 (germline): SGHTA, FQGNSA. This CDR3 has 15 residues. J gave up 9 bases and V 4 bases, and 9 bases lay outside the gene matches. Broader study findings: TRBV5-6, TRBV5-1 and TRBV20-1 were among 4 or 5 TRBV segments more frequent in patients than controls.

TCR beta libraries were prepared from cDNA with unique molecular identifiers. Once about 0.95 to 10 million T cells were used, 400,000 to 550,000 cDNA molecules resulted. Using its own MiXCR run on the PCR reads, TCRdb lists one record per CDR3 protein. This table has over 700,000 distinct CDR3 sequences, 25% to 30% appearing once. Regarding this clonotype: Its matching antigen is unknown.

Sequenced: blood. The receptor was derived from a girl between 5 and 17 years old with multiple sclerosis. The rearrangement uses TRBV7-2 and TRBJ2-1; 10 bases fit TRBD2. The CDR3 protein is CASSSLAGSVGEQFF. CDR3 DNA sequence: TGTGCCAGCAGCTCACTAGCGGGGAGTGTGGGTGAGCAGTTCTTC.